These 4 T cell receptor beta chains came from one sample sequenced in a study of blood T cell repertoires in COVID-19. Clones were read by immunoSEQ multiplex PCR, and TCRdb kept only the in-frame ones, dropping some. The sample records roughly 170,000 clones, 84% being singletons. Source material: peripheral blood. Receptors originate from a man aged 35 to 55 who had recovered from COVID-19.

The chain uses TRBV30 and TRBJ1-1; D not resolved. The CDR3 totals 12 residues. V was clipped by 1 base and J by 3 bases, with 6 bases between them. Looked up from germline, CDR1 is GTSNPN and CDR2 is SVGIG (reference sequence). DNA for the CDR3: TGTGCCTGGAGTGCCACGGACACTGAAGCTTTCTTT. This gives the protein CAWSATDTEAFF.

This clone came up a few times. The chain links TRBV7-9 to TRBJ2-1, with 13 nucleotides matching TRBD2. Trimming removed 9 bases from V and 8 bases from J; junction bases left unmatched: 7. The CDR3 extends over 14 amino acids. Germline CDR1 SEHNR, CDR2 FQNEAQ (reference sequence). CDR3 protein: CASSRTSGSDEQFF. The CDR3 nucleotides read TGTGCCAGTAGCCGGACTAGCGGGAGCGATGAGCAGTTCTTC.

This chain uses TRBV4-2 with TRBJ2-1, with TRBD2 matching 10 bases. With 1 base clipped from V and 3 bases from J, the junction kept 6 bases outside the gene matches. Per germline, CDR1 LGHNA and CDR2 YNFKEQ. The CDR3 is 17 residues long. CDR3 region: CASSQGPSGSLYNEQFF. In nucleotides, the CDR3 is TGTGCCAGCAGCCAAGGACCTAGCGGGAGTCTCTACAATGAGCAGTTCTTC.

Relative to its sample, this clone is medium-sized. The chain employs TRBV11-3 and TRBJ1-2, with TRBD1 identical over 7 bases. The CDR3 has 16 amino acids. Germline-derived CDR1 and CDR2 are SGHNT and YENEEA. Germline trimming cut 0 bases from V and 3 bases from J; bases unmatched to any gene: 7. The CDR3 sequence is CASSLEGRGGDYGYTF. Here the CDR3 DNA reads TGTGCCAGCAGCTTAGAGGGGAGAGGGGGCGACTATGGCTACACCTTC.